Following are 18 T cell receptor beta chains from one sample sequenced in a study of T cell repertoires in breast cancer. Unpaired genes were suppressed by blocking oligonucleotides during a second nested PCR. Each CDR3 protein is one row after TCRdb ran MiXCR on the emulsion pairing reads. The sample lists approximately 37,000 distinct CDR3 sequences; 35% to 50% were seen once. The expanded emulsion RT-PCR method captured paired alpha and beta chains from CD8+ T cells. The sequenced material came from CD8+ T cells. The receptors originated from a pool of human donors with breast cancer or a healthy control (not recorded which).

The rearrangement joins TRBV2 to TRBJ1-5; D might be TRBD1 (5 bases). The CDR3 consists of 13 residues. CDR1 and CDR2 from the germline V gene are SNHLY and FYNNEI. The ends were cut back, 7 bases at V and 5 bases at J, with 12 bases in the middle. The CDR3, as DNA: TGTGCCAGCACCTTTTGGGGGGATCAGCCCCAGCATTTT. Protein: CASTFWGDQPQHF.

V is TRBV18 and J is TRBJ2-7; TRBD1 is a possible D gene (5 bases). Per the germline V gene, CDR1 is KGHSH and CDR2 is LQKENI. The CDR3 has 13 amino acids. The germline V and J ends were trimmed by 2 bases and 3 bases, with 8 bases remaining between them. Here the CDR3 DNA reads TGTGCCAGCTCACCATCGACAGACTACGAGCAGTACTTC. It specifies CASSPSTDYEQYF.

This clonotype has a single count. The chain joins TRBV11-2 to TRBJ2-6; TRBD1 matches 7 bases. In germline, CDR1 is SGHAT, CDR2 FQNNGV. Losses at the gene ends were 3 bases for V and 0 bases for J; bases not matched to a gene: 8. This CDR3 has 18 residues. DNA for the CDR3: TGTGCCAGCAGCTTGAGGGACAGTAGGTTCTCTGGGGCCAACGTCCTGACTTTC. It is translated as CASSLRDSRFSGANVLTF.

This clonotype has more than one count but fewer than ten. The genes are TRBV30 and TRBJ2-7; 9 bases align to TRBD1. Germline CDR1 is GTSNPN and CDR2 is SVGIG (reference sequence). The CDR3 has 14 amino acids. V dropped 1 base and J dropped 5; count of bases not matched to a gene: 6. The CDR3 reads CAWSAGQGMDEQYF. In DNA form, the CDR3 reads TGTGCCTGGAGTGCGGGACAGGGAATGGACGAGCAGTACTTC.

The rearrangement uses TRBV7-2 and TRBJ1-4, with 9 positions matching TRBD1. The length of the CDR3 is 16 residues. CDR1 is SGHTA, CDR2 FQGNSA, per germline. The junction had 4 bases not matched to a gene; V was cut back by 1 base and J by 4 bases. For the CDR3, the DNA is TGTGCCAGCAGCTTAGGCCCGACAGGGGGTAATGAAAAACTGTTTTTT. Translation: CASSLGPTGGNEKLFF.

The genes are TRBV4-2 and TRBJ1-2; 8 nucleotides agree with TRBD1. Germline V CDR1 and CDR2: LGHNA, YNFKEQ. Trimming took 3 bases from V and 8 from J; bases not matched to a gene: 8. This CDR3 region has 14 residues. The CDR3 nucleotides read TGTGCCAGCAGCCAGGAACACAGGGGGAGAGGCTACACCTTC. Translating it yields CASSQEHRGRGYTF.

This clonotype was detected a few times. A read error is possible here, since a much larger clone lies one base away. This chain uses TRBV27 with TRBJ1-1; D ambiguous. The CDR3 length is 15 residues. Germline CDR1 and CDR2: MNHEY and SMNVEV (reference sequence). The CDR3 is CASSLMPMSNTGAFF. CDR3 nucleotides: TGTGCCAGCAGTCTTATGCCGATGTCGAACACTGGAGCTTTCTTT.

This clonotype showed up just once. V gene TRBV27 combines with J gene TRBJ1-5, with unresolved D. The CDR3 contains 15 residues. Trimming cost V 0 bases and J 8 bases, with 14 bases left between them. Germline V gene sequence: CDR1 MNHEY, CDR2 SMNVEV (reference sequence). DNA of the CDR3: TGTGCCAGCAGTTTATCACCCGGGATAAATGAGCCCCAGCATTTT. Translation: CASSLSPGINEPQHF.

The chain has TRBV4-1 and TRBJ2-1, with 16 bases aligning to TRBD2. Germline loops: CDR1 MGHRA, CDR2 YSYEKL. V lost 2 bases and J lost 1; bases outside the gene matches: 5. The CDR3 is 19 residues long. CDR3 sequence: CASSQRGLAGGSSYNEQFF. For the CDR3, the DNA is TGCGCCAGCAGCCAAAGGGGACTAGCGGGAGGGTCTTCCTACAATGAGCAGTTCTTC.

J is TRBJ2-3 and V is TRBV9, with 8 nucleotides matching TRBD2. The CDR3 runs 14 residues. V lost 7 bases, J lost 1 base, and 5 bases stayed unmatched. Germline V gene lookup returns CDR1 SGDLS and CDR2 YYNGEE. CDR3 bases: TGTGCCAGCGGTCTAGCGGGCGGCACAGATACGCAGTATTTT. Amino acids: CASGLAGGTDTQYF.

The CDR3 sequence is CSARDPMANYGYTF. In nucleotides, the CDR3 is TGCAGTGCTAGAGATCCGATGGCTAACTATGGCTACACCTTC. V gene TRBV20-1 combines with J gene TRBJ1-2; D is undetermined. The germline V gene encodes CDR1 DFQATT and CDR2 SNEGSKA (reference sequence). CDR3 length equals 14 residues. Trimming shortened V by 0 bases and J by 0 bases, and 8 bases separated the two germline ends.

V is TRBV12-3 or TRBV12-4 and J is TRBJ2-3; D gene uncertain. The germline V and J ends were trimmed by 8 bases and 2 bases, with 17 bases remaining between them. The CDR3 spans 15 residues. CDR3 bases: TGTGCCAGCTCCTTGGGCATTCTAACCACAGATACGCAGTATTTT. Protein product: CASSLGILTTDTQYF.

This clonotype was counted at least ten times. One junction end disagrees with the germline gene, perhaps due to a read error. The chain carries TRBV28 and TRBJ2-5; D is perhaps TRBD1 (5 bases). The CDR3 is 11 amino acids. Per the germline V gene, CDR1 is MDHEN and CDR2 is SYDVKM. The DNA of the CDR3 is TGTGCCAGCAGTTCGACAGAGGCCCAGTACTTC. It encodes CASSSTEAQYF.

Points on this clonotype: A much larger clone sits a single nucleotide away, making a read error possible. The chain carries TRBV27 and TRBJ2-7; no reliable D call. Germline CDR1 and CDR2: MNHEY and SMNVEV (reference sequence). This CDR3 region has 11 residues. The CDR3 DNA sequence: TGTGCCAGCGGGCCGACCTACGAGCGGTACTTC. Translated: CASGPTYERYF.

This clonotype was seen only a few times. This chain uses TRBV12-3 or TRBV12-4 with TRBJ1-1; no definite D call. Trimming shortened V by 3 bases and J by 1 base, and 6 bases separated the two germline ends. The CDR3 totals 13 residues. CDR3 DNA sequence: TGTGCCAGCAGTTTGGAGGGGAACACTGAAGCTTTCTTT. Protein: CASSLEGNTEAFF.

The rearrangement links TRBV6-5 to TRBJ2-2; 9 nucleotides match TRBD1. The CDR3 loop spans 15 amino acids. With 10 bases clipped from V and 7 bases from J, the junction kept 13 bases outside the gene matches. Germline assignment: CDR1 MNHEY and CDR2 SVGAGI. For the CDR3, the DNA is TGTGCCACAAGAACGTGGACAGGGGAGAACGGGGAGCTGTTTTTT. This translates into CATRTWTGENGELFF.

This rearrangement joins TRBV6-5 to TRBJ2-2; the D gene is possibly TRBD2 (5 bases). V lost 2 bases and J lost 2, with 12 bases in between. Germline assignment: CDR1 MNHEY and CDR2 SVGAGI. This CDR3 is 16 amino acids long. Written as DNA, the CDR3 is TGTGCCAGCAGTTACCTGGTAGCGTATAACACCGGGGAGCTGTTTTTT. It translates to CASSYLVAYNTGELFF.

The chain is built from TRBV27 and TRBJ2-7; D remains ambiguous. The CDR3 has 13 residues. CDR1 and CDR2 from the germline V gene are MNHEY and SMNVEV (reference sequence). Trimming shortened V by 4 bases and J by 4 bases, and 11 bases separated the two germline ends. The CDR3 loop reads CASSSKAAYEQYF. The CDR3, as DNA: TGTGCCAGCAGTTCCAAGGCGGCTTACGAGCAGTACTTC.